The clone carrying this TCR beta chain has a count of ten or more. Its antigen is undetermined. All patients were treatment-naive before thyroid surgery. These data belong to a study of metastatic and nonmetastatic thyroid tumors. Study as a whole: Malignant thyroid and benign thyroid patients provided blood and tumor or nodule tissue whose repertoires were compared.

Authors' analysis steps: CDR3 differences across clinicopathological groups were used to build a distant-metastasis classifier for papillary thyroid cancer. TCRdb re-called clones via MiXCR from the PCR reads. The V and J calls, along with clone size, are taken from TCRdb and not from the paper's own processing. This sample has about 6,800 clones, with around 3% found just once. The ends were cut back, 8 bases at V and 8 bases at J, with 16 bases in the middle. This CDR3 comprises 12 residues. The germline gives CDR1 DFQATT, CDR2 SNEGSKA (reference sequence). Findings and limits, study-wide: Patients with malignant thyroid tumors reportedly had significantly higher TCR beta diversity than those with benign nodules, in blood and tumor.

The clonotype comes from a female donor with papillary thyroid cancer or a benign thyroid nodule (not recorded which). Some clones in this sample may be carry-over from other donors' samples. Sequenced: tumor tissue. V and J are TRBV20-1 and TRBJ2-1, with D tentatively TRBD2 (6 bases). CDR3 DNA sequence: TGCAGTTTTGGGGGGAGTTTGGATGAGCAGTTCTTC. It codes for CSFGGSLDEQFF.